Described below is a single T cell receptor (beta chain) sequence and its context. Its matching antigen is unknown. CDR3 size: 16 residues. V lost 5 bases to trimming and J lost 5 bases; unmatched junction nucleotides: 5. Per germline, CDR1 MDHEN and CDR2 SYDVKM. Tumor tissue was taken before any definitive surgery or chemotherapy was given. This sample is drawn from a study of high-grade serous ovarian cancer treatment subgroups. Produced via immunoSEQ multiplex PCR; TCRdb's table is partial and in-frame only. The table shows approximately 6,200 clones, with about four fifths occurring only once. General observations from the study: Different patients shared almost no repertoire; same-patient tumors shared about 0.11 to 0.85.

The J gene is TRBJ2-2, the V gene TRBV28, with 13 bases lining up with TRBD2. This clonotype was obtained from a human donor with high-grade serous ovarian cancer. The specimen sequenced was tumor tissue. The CDR3 sequence: CASSTWTSGRTGELFF. CDR3 nucleotide sequence: TGTGCCAGCAGTACCTGGACTAGCGGGAGAACCGGGGAGCTGTTTTTT. Combining the CDR3 with reference TRBV28 and TRBJ2-2 gives the whole variable domain DVKVTQSSRYLVKRTGEKVFLECVQDMDHENMFWYRQDPGLGLRLIYFSYDVKMKEKGDIPEGYSVSREKKERFSLILESASTNQTSMYLCASSTWTSGRTGELFFGEGSRLTVL.